This T cell receptor (beta chain) emerged from a study of T cell repertoires in cytomegalovirus infection. This CDR3 is 13 amino acids long. The germline CDR1 and CDR2 sequences are SGHVS and FNYEAQ. Deletions cut 6 bases from V and 11 bases from J, with 16 bases between. TCRdb ran MiXCR on the reads and lists one entry per CDR3 protein. Counted here are 200,000 to 250,000 distinct CDR3 sequences, about 20% occurring once; the ten biggest clones make up 15% to 20%. In its sample, this clonotype was seen many times. Sequenced sample: CD8+ T cells from PBMCs. The TCR sequence derives from a human donor in good health (CMV status not recorded). Some clones in this sample may be carry-over from other donors' samples. The chain employs TRBV7-6 and TRBJ1-4, with D possibly TRBD1 on 6 matching bases. The CDR3, as DNA: TGTGCCAGCAGACCTATACAGGGATGGAAACTGTTTTTT. Encoded protein: CASRPIQGWKLFF.